This T cell receptor beta chain was identified during a study of blood T cells in healthy people across ages (dated by TCRdb to 2014 to 2015). Regarding the complete study: Template switching captured roughly one uniquely barcoded TCR beta cDNA molecule per two T cells in model experiments. To track age-related changes in TCR beta repertoire diversity, the study relied on deep sequencing normalized with unique cDNA molecular identifiers. Four age groups were formed from the donors: young (average about 17 years), middle-aged (approximately 40), aged (roughly 59) and long-lived (82). To avoid experimental bias, donors of different ages were spread randomly across the sequencing lanes. The study analyzed two additional independent replicas of 1 million unique cDNA reads from the same blood draw for two donors, one aged 18 to 30 and one aged 80 or older.

Concerning this clonotype: Its antigen target is currently unknown. No quality values exist for individual bases; no much larger clone is one base distant.

Results the study describes overall, beyond this receptor: Observed TCR beta diversity per million T cells fell roughly linearly with age, and a significant reduction was already apparent by age roughly 41. Because the CMV infection status of the donors was unknown, age-related changes in expanded clonotypes may potentially have been confounded. Estimates of total diversity based on one million sequenced T cells were considered lower bounds and underestimates. Observed TCR beta diversity correlated strongly with the percentage of naive T cells measured by flow cytometry. Compared with the aged group, more naive CD4+ T cells, fewer expanded clones and increased TCR diversity were shown by the long-lived group, suggesting age selection. Because profiling used bulk unsorted PBMCs, naive and antigen-experienced compartments could not be compared conclusively.

Donors were 30 to 45 systemically healthy Caucasian individuals from Russia aged roughly 6 to 100 years. Each donor gave about 9.7 milliliters of peripheral blood, drawn into EDTA-treated Vacutainer tubes. Ficoll-Paque density-gradient centrifugation was used to isolate PBMCs, with at least 6.5 million per sample. Total RNA was extracted from PBMCs with Trizol reagent, with at least 6 micrograms obtained per sample. For every donor, an aliquot of PBMCs went through flow cytometry to measure the percentages of naive CD45RAhigh/CD27high T cells. Library construction relied on 5' RACE. Sequencing used an Illumina HiSeq 2500. A second 7 to 11 cycle PCR used a sample-barcoded 5' primer and a J-beta primer mix. Each TCR beta cDNA molecule received a unique molecular identifier from a template-switch 5' adaptor carrying 12 random nucleotides. Each sample yielded at least 3 million CDR3-containing paired-end reads. First-strand cDNA synthesis was performed from all RNA using the Mint cDNA synthesis kit, with priming by a TRBC-specific oligonucleotide. All cDNA was treated with uracil-DNA glycosylase and then went through a first 18-cycle PCR with the universal primers M1SS and BC2_uni_R. In the paper's pipeline: Normalization of each sample was performed by random selection of 1 million high-quality reads, each carrying a distinct molecular identifier. Reads sharing molecular identifiers were discarded rather than binned into consensus sequences. MiTCR, set to a Q25 quality threshold and the strictest error-elimination algorithm, was used for CDR3 identification, clonotype clustering and error correction. A nonparametric unseen species model with Euler transformation was used to estimate lower-bound total TCR beta diversity. Clones were called with MiXCR by TCRdb after fastp trimmed the public reads at Q25, and only in-frame beta chains were retained. Entries that share a CDR3 protein sequence are merged under the most common genes and DNA. What appears here as the V and J calls and clone size reflects TCRdb's work, not the paper's. The sample table lists some 550,000 distinct CDR3 sequences, 45% to 55% of them with a count of one. Together, the top ten hold under 30% of the sample.

The CDR3 goes from the cysteine to the phenylalanine over 16 residues. Only the CDR3 DNA is retained, 48 bases long and in frame from the first base. The germline V gene encodes CDR1 SGHDN and CDR2 FVKESK. V sheds 1 base and J sheds 0 bases, leaving 10 bases between their ends. The receptor comes from a man older than 75 in good health. Source material: blood. The V and J genes are TRBV14 and TRBJ2-1; D gene: possibly TRBD2, on 6 matching bases. The CDR3 has the sequence CASSQVLTSSYNEQFF. Here is the DNA: TGTGCCAGCAGCCAAGTCCTGACTAGCTCCTACAATGAGCAGTTCTTC.